The clone carrying this T cell receptor (beta chain) was observed a few times. As yet, its antigen is unknown. The entry originates in a study of T-cell memory formation after mild COVID-19. Across the whole study: TCR clusters were mostly donor specific. Study findings and constraints: Clones shrinking between day 15 and 85 showed a balanced CD4/CD8 split, and those that grew later tilted toward CD4+.

Via MiXCR, TCRdb re-called the 5' RACE reads, giving one row per CDR3 protein. The table shows approximately 440,000 distinct CDR3 sequences, with roughly 20% occurring only once. The source material was PBMCs or a T cell subset sorted from them (not recorded which). This TCR was recovered from an adult woman who had mild COVID-19 (a few samples of this study predate the infection). Cell type and time point are not known.

The CDR3 DNA reads TGTGCCAGCAGCTTAACTCCAGGGGATGGCTACACCTTC. The encoded protein is CASSLTPGDGYTF. The rearrangement uses TRBV7-9 and TRBJ1-2; TRBD1 is a possible D gene (6 bases). CDR3 length equals 13 residues. Germline V CDR1 and CDR2: SEHNR, FQNEAQ (reference sequence). The germline V and J ends were trimmed by 2 bases and 6 bases, with 10 bases remaining between them.